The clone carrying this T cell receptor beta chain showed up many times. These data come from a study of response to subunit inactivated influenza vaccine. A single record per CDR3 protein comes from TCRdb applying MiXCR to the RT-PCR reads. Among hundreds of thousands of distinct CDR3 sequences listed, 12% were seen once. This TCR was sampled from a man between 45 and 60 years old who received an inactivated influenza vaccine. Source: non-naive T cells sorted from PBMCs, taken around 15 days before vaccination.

The CDR3 spells CASSLDVSQGSLAKNIQYF. The CDR3 nucleotides read TGTGCCAGCAGCTTGGACGTATCCCAGGGATCTCTAGCCAAAAACATTCAGTACTTC. The chain combines TRBV5-4 with TRBJ2-4, with D maybe TRBD1 (5 bases). The CDR3 length is 19 residues. Trimming stripped 0 bases from V and 0 bases from J, with 19 bases between. The germline CDR1 and CDR2 sequences are SGHNT and YYREEE (reference sequence). Full variable domain (missing parts from reference TRBV5-4 and TRBJ2-4): ETGVTQSPTHLIKTRGQQVTLRCSSQSGHNTVSWYQQALGQGPQFIFQYYREEENGRGNFPPRFSGLQFPNYSSELNVNALELDDSALYLCASSLDVSQGSLAKNIQYFGAGTRLSVL.